This T cell receptor (beta chain) is drawn from a study of T cell responses to AZD1222 COVID-19 vaccine (dated by TCRdb to the early 2020s). A note on the overall study: AZD1222 recipients given second doses at about 4 weeks or at about 12 weeks were pooled, since spike-specific TCR depth and breadth were not found to differ between the two schedules. TCR sequencing was performed for about 250 trial participants, of whom 200 to 210 were given two doses of AZD1222 and around 26 were given two doses of MenACWY control vaccine. Trial participants were enrolled by age into 18-55, 56-69 and 70-plus year subgroups, with roughly 160, 29 and 62 TCR-sequenced participants respectively. Broad study findings and their caveats: After two AZD1222 doses, both the breadth and the depth of spike-specific TCRs were significantly higher than at day 0 and than in MenACWY recipients. CD4 TCRs associated with the vaccine covered the entire spike protein, and the dominant responses were in regions 160-218 and 743-854. In the small 56-69-year group, the increase in depth fell short of significance, most likely because of low power. Most participants were white British and females outnumbered males, and the authors suggested that clonal diversity may have been underestimated. Reportedly, close to half of the unique spike-specific TCRs recognized epitopes lying outside the regions that are mutated in the B.1.351 and B.1.1.7 variants. Conclusions about previously exposed vaccinees are limited, since just 6 or 7 AZD1222 recipients were seropositive for SARS-CoV-2 at baseline. Because no samples from the day 14 peak response were available, repertoires could be characterized only after the peak T cell response.

The label giving this sample's time point can be read as: baseline before first vaccination. Samples from vaccinated people were obtained from the UK trials COV001 and COV002, which included a single-blind randomized controlled phase 2/3 trial of AZD1222 (ChAdOx1 nCoV-19) in healthy adults. For TCRbeta chain sequencing, PBMC samples were collected from trial participants at day 0 and at day 28 after the second dose. The CDR3 regions of human TCRbeta chains were analyzed by immunosequencing. Per the source publication's procedure: Repertoire TCRs were checked for matches against a reference library of SARS-CoV-2-specific TCRs that had been generated using the MIRA antigen-specificity platform. Breadth was defined as the fraction of unique TCRs that were SARS-CoV-2-associated, and depth was defined as the fraction of total T cells that were SARS-CoV-2-associated. Using the MIRA data, each spike-specific TCR was assigned both to the spike region to which the TCR was reactive and to a CD4 or CD8 class. Log10-transformed breadth and depth values were compared by one-way ANOVA with Sidak's multiple comparisons tests. As stored in TCRdb, this immuneACCESS dataset retains in-frame rearrangements with V and J assigned. A fraction of the clones does not appear; measured against another copy, unresolved V genes explain less than half of the discrepancy, and the remainder lacks a known reason. V and J calls and clone size are those listed in that table; D and trimming were worked out from the DNA. Recorded for this sample are 95,000 to 150,000 clones; almost 95% of them occurred a single time. Over 1.5% of the sample lies in the top ten.

Comments on this clone: Its antigen has not been determined. Base-call qualities are not available, and no considerably larger clone is one nucleotide away.

This TCR was recovered from an adult in good health. This specimen consisted of peripheral blood, obtained on day 0 of AZD1222 vaccination.

The sequenced DNA is TGTGCCAGCACCCGGGGATGGGGTTCACCCCTCCACTTT. This gives the protein CASTRGWGSPLHF. The chain uses TRBV6-6 and TRBJ1-6; no D gene can be assigned with confidence. Between the V and J ends, shortened by 7 bases and 9 bases respectively, the junction contains 13 bases. From a lookup of the germline V gene (reference sequence), CDR1 and CDR2 are MNHNY and SVGAGI. Taken from cysteine to phenylalanine, the CDR3 has 13 residues. Of the read, only the CDR3 DNA is kept; its 39 bases are in frame from base 1.